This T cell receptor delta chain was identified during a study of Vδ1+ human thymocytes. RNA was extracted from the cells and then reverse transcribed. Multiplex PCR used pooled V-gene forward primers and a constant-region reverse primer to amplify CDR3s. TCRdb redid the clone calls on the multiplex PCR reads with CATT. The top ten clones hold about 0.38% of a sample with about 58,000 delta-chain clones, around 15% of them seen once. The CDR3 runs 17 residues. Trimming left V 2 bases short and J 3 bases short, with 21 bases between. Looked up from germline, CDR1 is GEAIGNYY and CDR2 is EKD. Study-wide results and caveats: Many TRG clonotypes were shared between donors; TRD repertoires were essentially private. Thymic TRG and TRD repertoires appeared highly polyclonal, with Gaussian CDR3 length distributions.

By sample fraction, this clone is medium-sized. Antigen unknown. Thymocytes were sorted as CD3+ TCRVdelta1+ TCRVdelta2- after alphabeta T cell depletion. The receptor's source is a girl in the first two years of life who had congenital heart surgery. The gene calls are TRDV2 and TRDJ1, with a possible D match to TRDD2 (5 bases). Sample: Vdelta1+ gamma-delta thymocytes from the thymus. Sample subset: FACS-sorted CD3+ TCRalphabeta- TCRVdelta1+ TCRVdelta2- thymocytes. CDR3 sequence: CACDKFLPVIPADKLIF. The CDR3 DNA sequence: TGTGCCTGTGACAAGTTCCTGCCCGTTATACCGGCCGATAAACTCATCTTT.